One sample yielded the 11 T cell receptor beta chains listed below, sequenced in a study of blood T cell repertoires in COVID-19. The assay was immunoSEQ multiplex PCR, and TCRdb's table has in-frame clones only and misses some. The table shows about 320,000 clones, with 89% occurring only once. Sequencing was carried out using peripheral blood. These receptors were taken from a woman aged 25-40 years with COVID-19, enrolled during active disease.

The gene calls are TRBV27 and TRBJ1-4; D might be TRBD1 (6 bases). The germline CDR1 and CDR2 sequences are MNHEY and SMNVEV (reference sequence). The CDR3 runs 15 residues. The V end lost 4 bases, the J end lost 8 bases, and 17 bases lay between the germline ends. The CDR3 protein is CASSSAWTVEEKLFF. The CDR3 DNA reads as TGTGCCAGCAGTTCCGCCTGGACAGTCGAAGAAAAACTGTTTTTT.

CDR3 sequence reads: CASSRGGLGLEQYF. CDR3 coding DNA: TGTGCCAGCAGTCGGGGAGGTCTGGGATTGGAGCAGTACTTC. The genes are TRBV7-9 and TRBJ2-7; TRBD2 might be the D (6 bases). CDR3 length: 14 residues. Germline V CDR1 and CDR2: SEHNR, FQNEAQ (reference sequence). The V gene lost 6 bases and the J gene lost 7 bases, with 19 bases spanning the gap.

The gene calls are TRBV9 and TRBJ1-1; D is perhaps TRBD1 (5 bases). V lost 4 bases to trimming and J lost 1 base, with 11 bases between them. The germline CDR1 and CDR2 sequences are SGDLS and YYNGEE. This CDR3 contains 14 residues. The CDR3 DNA reads TGTGCCAGCAGCACCAAAACAGGGAACACTGAAGCTTTCTTT. It encodes CASSTKTGNTEAFF.

The V call is TRBV28, the J call TRBJ1-5; 10 bases line up with TRBD1. V was clipped by 4 bases and J by 4 bases; unmatched bases: 4. Germline V gene data show CDR1 as MDHEN and CDR2 as SYDVKM. The CDR3 has 15 residues. The CDR3 sequence is CASSSEGQGNQPQHF. The CDR3 region has the DNA TGTGCCAGCAGTTCAGAGGGACAGGGGAATCAGCCCCAGCATTTT.

V gene TRBV2 combines with J gene TRBJ1-6; the D is unclear. V lost 7 bases, J lost 8 bases, and 18 bases lay in between. Germline lookup yields CDR1 SNHLY and CDR2 FYNNEI. The CDR3 spans 15 residues. CDR3 residues: CASTPRVVIYSPLHF. As DNA, the CDR3 is TGTGCCAGCACGCCCCGGGTGGTAATCTATTCACCCCTCCACTTT.

V usage is TRBV12-5 and J usage is TRBJ1-1; no clear D. Germline V gene sequence: CDR1 LGHNT, CDR2 FRNRAP. The CDR3 covers 13 residues. Trimming left V 1 base short and J 0 bases short, with 3 bases between. The DNA for the CDR3 is TGTGCTAGTGGTTTGGCAGTGAACACTGAAGCTTTCTTT. Translating it yields CASGLAVNTEAFF.

The chain links TRBV7-2 to TRBJ2-1; D might be TRBD1 (6 bases). The CDR3 runs to 19 residues. In germline, CDR1 is SGHTA, CDR2 FQGNSA. Trimming stripped 1 base from V and 4 bases from J, with 23 bases between. CDR3 protein: CASSLVVRGELGRYNEQFF. The CDR3 bases are TGTGCCAGCAGCTTAGTTGTCAGGGGCGAGTTGGGAAGATACAATGAGCAGTTCTTC.

The J gene is TRBJ2-7, the V gene TRBV19; the match to TRBD1 covers 10 bases. The CDR3 is 13 amino acids. V dropped 5 bases and J dropped 6; count of bases not matched to a gene: 4. In germline, CDR1 is LNHDA, CDR2 SQIVND (reference sequence). CDR3 in amino acids: CASSFGTGVEQYF. The CDR3 nucleotides are TGTGCCAGTAGTTTTGGGACAGGGGTCGAGCAGTACTTC.

The CDR3 spells CASSRFSRGEAFF. The CDR3 coding sequence is TGTGCCAGCAGCAGATTTTCAAGGGGTGAAGCTTTCTTT. V and J are TRBV6-5 and TRBJ1-1, with a possible D match to TRBD1 (5 bases). With 6 bases removed from V and 7 bases from J, the gap between germline ends came to 15 bases. The CDR3 is 13 amino acids. The germline V gene has CDR1 MNHEY and CDR2 SVGAGI.

The chain is built from TRBV6-1 and TRBJ1-1; D ambiguous. This CDR3 spans 12 amino acids. V was trimmed by 1 base and J by 7 bases, leaving 7 bases between them. Germline CDR1 is MNHNS and CDR2 is SASEGT. Written as DNA, the CDR3 is TGTGCCAGCAGTGAAGTAGTAAATGAAGCTTTCTTT. Its translation: CASSEVVNEAFF.

The CDR3 nucleotides are TGTGCCAGCAGCCAGACTGTGAACACTGAAGCTTTCTTT. Translation: CASSQTVNTEAFF. The chain joins TRBV5-5 to TRBJ1-1; D is unclear. The V end lost 4 bases, the J end lost 0 bases, and 7 bases lay between the germline ends. Looked up from germline, CDR1 is SGHKS and CDR2 is YYEKEE (reference sequence). The CDR3 is 13 residues long.